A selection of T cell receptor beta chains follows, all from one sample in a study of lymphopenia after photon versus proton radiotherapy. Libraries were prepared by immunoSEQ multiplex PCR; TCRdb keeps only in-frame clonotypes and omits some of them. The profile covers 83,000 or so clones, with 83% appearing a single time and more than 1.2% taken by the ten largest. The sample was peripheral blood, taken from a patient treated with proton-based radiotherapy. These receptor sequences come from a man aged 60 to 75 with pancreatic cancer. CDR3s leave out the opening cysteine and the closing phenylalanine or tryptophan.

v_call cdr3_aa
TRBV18 ASSPQAQSGLYEQY
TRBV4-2 ASSQDYRGANTGELF
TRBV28 ASSLRLAWEQY
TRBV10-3 AISVHGTSDNEQF
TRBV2 ASGQQGAGEKLF
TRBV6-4 ASRRPLTGELF
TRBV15 ATSTSGVQY
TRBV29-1 SVELVFGNEQF
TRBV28 ASSLGGVGSQH
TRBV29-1 SAGVVRTEAF
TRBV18 ASSIKVNTEAF
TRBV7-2 ASSLASLPGYSGNTIY